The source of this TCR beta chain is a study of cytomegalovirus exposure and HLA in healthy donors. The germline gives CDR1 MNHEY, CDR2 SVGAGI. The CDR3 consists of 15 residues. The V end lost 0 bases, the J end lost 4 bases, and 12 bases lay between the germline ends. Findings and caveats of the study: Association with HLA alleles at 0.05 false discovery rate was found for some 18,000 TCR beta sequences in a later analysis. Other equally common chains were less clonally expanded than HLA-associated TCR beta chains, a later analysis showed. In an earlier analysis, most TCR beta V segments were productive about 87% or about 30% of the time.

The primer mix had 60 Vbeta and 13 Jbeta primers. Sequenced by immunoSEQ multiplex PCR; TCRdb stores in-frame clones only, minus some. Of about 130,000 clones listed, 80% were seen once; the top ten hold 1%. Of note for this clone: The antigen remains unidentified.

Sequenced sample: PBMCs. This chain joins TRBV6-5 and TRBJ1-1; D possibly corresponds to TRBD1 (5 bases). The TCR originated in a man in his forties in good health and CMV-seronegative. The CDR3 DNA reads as TGTGCCAGCAGTTACTCCCGTACGGGGGGCACTGAAGCTTTCTTT. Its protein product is CASSYSRTGGTEAFF.